This T cell receptor (beta chain) is from a study of shared clonotypes between healthy human individuals. Sequencing used immunoSEQ multiplex PCR; TCRdb keeps in-frame clones, though not all of them. The top ten clones hold approximately 1.7% of a sample with around 1,900,000 clones, around 93% of them seen once. Selected positively for CCR7 and CD45RO-negative, naive CD8 cells excluded terminally differentiated effector memory CD45RA+ cells. The study enrolled healthy HIV-negative adults without recent acute infections or vaccinations as donors. Whole-study findings and limits: Clonotypes shared by all four sorted-subset donors had higher generation probabilities than non-shared clonotypes.

Comments on this clone: The antigen is unknown.

Germline loops: CDR1 MNHEY, CDR2 SMNVEV (reference sequence). This CDR3 has 15 amino acids. V lost 5 bases and J lost 6; bases outside the gene matches: 9. The TCR was taken from a man younger than 35 in good health. Some clones in this sample may be carry-over from other donors' samples. The rearrangement uses TRBV27 and TRBJ1-2; 10 bases align to TRBD1. The sequencing input was naive CD8+ T cells from PBMCs. CDR3: CASSRAGQGRDGYTF. Written as DNA, the CDR3 is TGTGCCAGCAGTAGGGCGGGACAGGGGCGTGATGGCTACACCTTC.